This T cell receptor (beta chain) was captured in a study of Ad26.COV2.S vaccination and SARS-CoV-2 variants. Study details: Donor had been placed in the Ad26.COV2.S arm of the COV1001 trial. Study-level points and caveats: There was reportedly substantial breadth in spike-specific CD8+ and CD4+ T cell responses after vaccination.

Here immunoSEQ multiplex PCR was the method, and the copy in TCRdb shows in-frame clones only, minus some. The sample has 300,000 to 400,000 clones, roughly 88% seen once. Per germline, CDR1 SGHNT and CDR2 YYREEE (reference sequence). With V trimmed by 4 bases and J by 2 bases, 4 bases remained unmatched. This CDR3 has 14 residues. Treatment denoted: about 20 received Ad26.COV2.S at low or high dose, single or two shots; roughly five received placebo; per-sample allocation not given. The study sampled participants on day 63 after the first vaccine or placebo injection. It was Wuhan-strain SARS-CoV-2 spike that the Ad26 vaccine vector expressed. Comment on this clone: Its antigen is not identified.

This TCR was recovered from a person aged 18-60 years who received the Ad26.COV2.S COVID-19 vaccine or a placebo. The sample was peripheral blood, taken in a trial of Ad26.COV2.S vaccine versus placebo. The chain employs TRBV5-4 and TRBJ2-3; 7 bases agree with TRBD2. The CDR3 bases are TGTGCCAGCAGCGGAGGGGACTACACAGATACGCAGTATTTT. It is translated as CASSGGDYTDTQYF.